The 4 T cell receptor beta chains below all came from one sample that was sequenced in a study of shared clonotypes between healthy human individuals. Assay: immunoSEQ multiplex PCR; the TCRdb copy retains only in-frame clones and omits some. The table includes roughly 500,000 clones, roughly 80% detected once. Sequencing was carried out using PBMCs. These receptors were obtained from a woman aged 40 to 50 in good health. Some clones in this sample may be carry-over from other donors' samples.

This clone was recorded once. The genes are TRBV30 and TRBJ2-5; the match to TRBD2 covers 12 bases. V shed 1 base and J 5 bases; nucleotides not matched to a gene: 5. This CDR3 spans 15 amino acids. The germline gives CDR1 GTSNPN, CDR2 SVGIG (reference sequence). This CDR3 reads CAWSAPGTSGETQYF. CDR3 nucleotide sequence: TGTGCCTGGAGTGCCCCCGGGACTAGCGGGGAGACCCAGTACTTC.

The rearrangement joins TRBV27 to TRBJ1-2, with D possibly being TRBD1 (6 bases). V was pared by 9 bases and J by 8 bases, with 19 bases between. Per the germline V gene, CDR1 is MNHEY and CDR2 is SMNVEV (reference sequence). This CDR3 region has 13 residues. This CDR3 is CASTGGGAHGYTF. The CDR3 DNA reads TGTGCCAGTACCGGGGGGGGCGCTCACGGCTACACCTTC.

V and J are TRBV7-9 and TRBJ1-3, with D unclear. Looked up from germline, CDR1 is SEHNR and CDR2 is FQNEAQ (reference sequence). Between the trimmed V and J ends, which lost 5 bases and 0 bases, there was a span of 11 bases. CDR3 length equals 15 residues. The CDR3 is CASSPAGLSGNTIYF. DNA for the CDR3: TGTGCCAGCAGCCCGGCAGGCCTCTCTGGAAACACCATATATTTT.

This rearrangement joins TRBV18 to TRBJ1-2; 7 positions agree with TRBD1. The trim removed 5 bases at V and 6 bases at J, leaving 9 bases unmatched. Germline-derived CDR1 and CDR2 are KGHSH and LQKENI. This CDR3 region has 14 residues. The CDR3 DNA is TGTGCCAGCTCAACAGGACAGGCGGGCAATGGCTACACCTTC. It specifies CASSTGQAGNGYTF.